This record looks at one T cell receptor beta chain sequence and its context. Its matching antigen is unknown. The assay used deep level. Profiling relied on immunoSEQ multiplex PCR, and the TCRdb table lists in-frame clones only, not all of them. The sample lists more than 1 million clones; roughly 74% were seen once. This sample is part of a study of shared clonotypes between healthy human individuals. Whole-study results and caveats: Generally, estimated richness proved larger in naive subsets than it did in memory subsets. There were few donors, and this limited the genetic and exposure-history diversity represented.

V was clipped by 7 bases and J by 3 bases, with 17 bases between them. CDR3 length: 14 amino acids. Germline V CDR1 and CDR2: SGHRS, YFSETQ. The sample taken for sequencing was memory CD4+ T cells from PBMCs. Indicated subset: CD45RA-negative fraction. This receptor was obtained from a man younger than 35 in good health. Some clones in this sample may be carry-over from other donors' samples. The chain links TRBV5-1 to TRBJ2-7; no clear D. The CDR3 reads CASAPGGTVYEQYF. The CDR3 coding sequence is TGCGCCAGCGCGCCGGGCGGAACCGTCTACGAGCAGTACTTC.